This T cell receptor (beta chain) was obtained from a study of blood T cell repertoires in COVID-19. Original processing notes: Amplification from reference gene primers served as the basis for estimated nucleated cell counts. The protocol was immunoSEQ multiplex PCR, while the TCRdb copy is restricted to in-frame clones and leaves out a portion. That table furnishes V, J and clone size, whereas the DNA furnished D and trimming. Of over 200,000 clones listed, roughly 90% were seen once; the top ten hold about 2%. The TCR originated in a man in his forties or fifties with active or convalescent COVID-19. What was sequenced was peripheral blood.

The CDR3 here is CASSVLGGDVYYGYTF. CDR3 DNA: TGTGCCAGCAGCGTCCTGGGGGGGGACGTTTACTATGGCTACACCTTC. This chain joins TRBV7-9 and TRBJ1-2; the D gene is possibly TRBD1 (5 bases). V was trimmed by 5 bases and J by 3 bases, leaving 19 bases between them. CDR1 is SEHNR and CDR2 is FQNEAQ in the germline V gene (reference sequence). This CDR3 has 16 residues.